One TCR beta chain is described in this entry. Its antigen is currently unknown. The data were obtained in a study of T cell responses to AZD1222 COVID-19 vaccine. General observations from the study: There were repertoire samples only from the period after the peak T cell response. Per reports, nearly half of all spike-specific TCRs target regions that are unmutated in variants. Across spike, vaccine-associated CD4 TCRs were found, dominant at 160-218 and 743-854.

The CDR3 runs to 14 residues. The germline V gene has CDR1 KGHSH and CDR2 LQKENI. Trimming cost V 3 bases and J 5 bases, with 13 bases left between them. Only in-frame clones appear in the TCRdb table, and some are missing; sequencing was by immunoSEQ multiplex PCR. The table lists 110,000 to 150,000 clones, about 89% of them singletons. The chain is built from TRBV18 and TRBJ1-2, with D possibly being TRBD1 (5 bases). The source was peripheral blood, collected on day 0 of AZD1222 vaccination. The source of this sequence is an adult in good health. In DNA, the CDR3 is TGTGCCAGCTCACCCGCGTCGGGGGAGTATGGCTACACCTTC. Its protein is CASSPASGEYGYTF.